Sequencing of this T cell receptor beta chain was carried out in a study of metastatic and nonmetastatic thyroid tumors. Using MiXCR, TCRdb reanalyzed the PCR reads. The data show 15,000 to 20,000 clones, roughly a quarter seen once. The CDR3 runs 14 residues. Trimming at V came to 6 bases and at J to 6 bases, leaving 11 bases not matched to a gene. The germline CDR1 and CDR2 sequences are DFQATT and SNEGSKA (reference sequence). Before thyroid surgery, none of the patients had received any treatment. The gene calls are TRBV20-1 and TRBJ2-7; 10 bases are a match to TRBD2. The sample consisted of tumor tissue. The clonotype comes from a female donor with papillary thyroid cancer or a benign thyroid nodule (not recorded which). Some clones in this sample may be carry-over from other donors' samples. CDR3 coding DNA: TGCAGTGCGGGGATCGGGACTAGCGTACCCGAGCAGTACTTC. Amino acids: CSAGIGTSVPEQYF.